A selection of T cell receptor beta chains follows, all from one sample in a study of response to subunit inactivated influenza vaccine. TCRdb reprocessed the RT-PCR reads via MiXCR and lists one record per CDR3 protein. The sample records just under 550,000 distinct CDR3 sequences, 20% to 25% being singletons. The same data also contributed to another study, on T cells expressing NK-cell markers.

The specimen was CD4+ T cells sorted from PBMCs, collected 11 to 12 days after vaccination. All receptors come from a man between 50 and 59 years old who received an inactivated influenza vaccine. CDR3s include the opening cysteine and the closing phenylalanine or tryptophan. The order of the fields is CDR3 length, V gene, clone size, D gene, J gene, CDR3 DNA, CDR3 protein. D genes are given only for firm matches. Size values are once, few and many counts, or a class for expanded clones, and some rows have none.

15	TRBV5-1	.	.	TRBJ2-7	TGCGCCAGCAGCTACGATAGGACGAGCTCCTACGAGCAGTACTTC	CASSYDRTSSYEQYF
16	TRBV6-2/TRBV6-3	.	.	TRBJ1-1	TGTGCCAGCAGTTACCAACAGGGAGGCCTGAACACTGAAGCTTTCTTT	CASSYQQGGLNTEAFF
12	TRBV12-3/TRBV12-4	.	.	TRBJ2-1	TGTGCCAGCAGTTTCGTAGAGAATGAGCAGTTCTTC	CASSFVENEQFF
13	TRBV12-3/TRBV12-4	few	.	TRBJ1-1	TGTGCCAGCAGTCTACGGAGCGGGACAAAGGCTTTCTTT	CASSLRSGTKAFF
13	TRBV20-1	few	.	TRBJ2-3	TGCAGTGCTGGGGCCCGCCTTACAGATACGCAGTATTTT	CSAGARLTDTQYF
14	TRBV7-2	few	.	TRBJ2-3	TGTGCCAGCAGCTTAGCGCGGCCGCCAGATACGCAGTATTTT	CASSLARPPDTQYF
14	TRBV28	.	.	TRBJ2-7	TGTGCCAGCAGTTCAGGCAGGAATTTCTACGAGCAGTACTTC	CASSSGRNFYEQYF
14	TRBV7-2	.	.	TRBJ1-5	TGTGCCAGCAGCTTAAAAAGGCAGGCGCAGCCCCAGCATTTT	CASSLKRQAQPQHF
15	TRBV2	.	TRBD2	TRBJ2-5	TGTGCCAGCCAAAAAAAAGGGACTAGCGGAGAGACCCAGTACTTC	CASQKKGTSGETQYF
16	TRBV7-3	few	.	TRBJ2-3	TGTGCCAGCAGCTTAACTCCCCAGGGGGGCGCAGATACGCAGTATTTT	CASSLTPQGGADTQYF